These T cell receptor beta chains were read from a single sample in a study of identical twins. TCRdb reprocessed the 5' RACE reads via MiXCR and lists one record per CDR3 protein. The table includes around 1.7 million distinct CDR3 sequences, 25% to 35% detected once. Sequencing was carried out using cord blood. Every receptor here comes from a newborn girl in good health. CDR3s include the opening cysteine and the closing phenylalanine or tryptophan. Fields, in order: clone size, D gene, J gene, V gene, CDR3 protein, CDR3 DNA. D genes are given only for firm matches. The size entry is marked missing in some rows and otherwise reads once, few, many or a size class.

>few|TRBD1|TRBJ1-1|TRBV7-9
CASSLAPRQGLNTEAFF
TGTGCCAGCAGCTTAGCCCCGCGACAGGGCTTGAACACTGAAGCTTTCTTT
>few|TRBD2|TRBJ2-5|TRBV5-1
CASTPGPSGYNEQYF
TGCGCCAGCACCCCGGGGCCTAGCGGATACAATGAGCAGTACTTC
>-|-|TRBJ1-2|TRBV19
CASSTRIQGGGGYTF
TGTGCCAGTAGTACCCGGATACAGGGCGGCGGCGGCTACACCTTC
>few|-|TRBJ1-1|TRBV5-6
CASSSRPGNTEAFF
TGTGCCAGCAGCTCCCGACCTGGGAACACTGAAGCTTTCTTT
>few|-|TRBJ1-1|TRBV28
CASSFIRTMNTEAFF
TGTGCCAGCAGTTTTATACGGACCATGAACACTGAAGCTTTCTTT
>-|-|TRBJ2-5|TRBV2
CASSEWIETQYF
TGTGCCAGCAGTGAATGGATTGAGACCCAGTACTTC
>few|TRBD1|TRBJ2-3|TRBV7-9
CASSFWTGATDTQYF
TGTGCCAGCAGCTTTTGGACAGGGGCGACAGATACGCAGTATTTT
>few|TRBD1|TRBJ2-7|TRBV5-1
CASSSFGTGYYEQYF
TGCGCCAGCAGCTCCTTCGGGACAGGGTACTACGAGCAGTACTTC
>few|-|TRBJ1-2|TRBV27
CASTQRGGRGYGYTF
TGTGCCAGCACCCAACGGGGAGGGAGGGGCTATGGCTACACCTTC
>few|-|TRBJ1-4|TRBV20-1
CSADDRATNEKLFF
TGCAGTGCTGACGACCGGGCAACTAATGAAAAACTGTTTTTT
>-|TRBD2|TRBJ2-3|TRBV10-3
CAISELAGTTDTQYF
TGTGCCATCAGTGAGCTAGCGGGAACTACAGATACGCAGTATTTT
>few|-|TRBJ2-3|TRBV2
CASRAGTLAPTQYF
TGTGCCAGCAGAGCCGGGACACTCGCTCCCACGCAGTATTTT
>-|TRBD1|TRBJ2-4|TRBV28
CASGSPQGAYIQYF
TGTGCCAGCGGTTCCCCGCAGGGGGCATACATTCAGTACTTC
>many|-|TRBJ2-7|TRBV2
CASTASTYEQYF
TGTGCCAGCACCGCTTCTACCTACGAGCAGTACTTC
>-|-|TRBJ2-1|TRBV2
CASSGEESQFF
TGTGCCAGCAGTGGGGAGGAGTCGCAGTTCTTC
>few|TRBD1|TRBJ2-7|TRBV12-3/TRBV12-4
CASSFRNYRGRPYEQYF
TGTGCCAGCAGTTTTCGGAACTACAGGGGGCGCCCCTACGAGCAGTACTTC
>-|-|TRBJ2-1|TRBV6-2/TRBV6-3
CASSYLNYNEQFF
TGTGCCAGCAGTTACCTTAACTACAATGAGCAGTTCTTC
>-|TRBD2|TRBJ2-5|TRBV29-1
CSSKRGAGGQETQYF
TGCAGCTCAAAACGGGGAGCGGGGGGCCAAGAGACCCAGTACTTC
>-|TRBD2|TRBJ2-7|TRBV4-1
CASSQMATTSGRSSYNEQYF
TGCGCCAGCAGCCAGATGGCCACGACTAGCGGGAGATCTTCCTACAATGAGCAGTACTTC
>-|-|TRBJ2-7|TRBV3-1
CASRGPTSYEQYF
TGTGCCAGCAGGGGTCCTACCTCCTACGAGCAGTACTTC
>few|-|TRBJ1-1|TRBV3-1
CASSRRGVNTEAFF
TGTGCCAGCAGCCGCAGGGGCGTGAACACTGAAGCTTTCTTT
>-|TRBD1|TRBJ1-6|TRBV27
CASRAYRGHYNSPLHF
TGTGCCAGCAGAGCTTACAGGGGGCACTATAATTCACCCCTCCACTTT
>-|TRBD2|TRBJ2-3|TRBV2
CASRGTWGGWFADTQYF
TGTGCCAGCAGGGGAACCTGGGGGGGGTGGTTTGCGGATACGCAGTATTTT
>many|-|TRBJ1-2|TRBV27
CASSLQGPYGYTF
TGTGCCAGCAGCTTACAGGGTCCCTATGGCTACACCTTC
>-|-|TRBJ1-4|TRBV20-1
CSANPGSTNEKLFF
TGCAGTGCGAACCCAGGGTCAACTAATGAAAAACTGTTTTTT
>-|-|TRBJ2-5|TRBV5-5
CASSTGLKETQYF
TGTGCCAGCAGCACGGGACTGAAAGAGACCCAGTACTTC
>-|-|TRBJ1-1|TRBV10-2
CASSESSAGTEAFF
TGCGCCAGCAGTGAGTCCTCCGCGGGGACTGAAGCTTTCTTT
>many|-|TRBJ2-6|TRBV20-1
CSPSSGANVLTF
TGCAGCCCTAGCTCTGGGGCCAACGTCCTGACTTTC
>-|TRBD2|TRBJ2-2|TRBV6-6
CASSYSWQGGTGELFF
TGTGCCAGCAGTTACTCGTGGCAGGGAGGGACCGGGGAGCTGTTTTTT
>-|-|TRBJ2-1|TRBV5-1
CASSIQGLYNEQFF
TGCGCCAGCAGCATACAGGGTCTCTACAATGAGCAGTTCTTC
>-|-|TRBJ2-3|TRBV11-3
CASSLIGATDAQYF
TGTGCCAGCAGCTTAATCGGGGCCACAGATGCGCAGTATTTT
>-|TRBD2|TRBJ2-7|TRBV7-2
CAGSLAPSSGRYYEQYF
TGTGCCGGCAGCTTAGCGCCGTCTAGCGGGAGGTACTACGAGCAGTACTTC
>-|-|TRBJ2-1|TRBV6-2/TRBV6-3
CANSYSSSDEQFF
TGTGCCAACAGTTACTCGTCCAGCGATGAGCAGTTCTTC
>-|-|TRBJ1-2|TRBV12-3/TRBV12-4
CASSPKDLGGYTF
TGTGCCAGCAGTCCGAAGGACCTGGGTGGCTACACCTTC
>-|TRBD2|TRBJ2-5|TRBV5-8
CASSLASPLAGSQETQYF
TGTGCCAGCAGCTTGGCATCCCCACTAGCGGGTTCACAAGAGACCCAGTACTTC
>-|-|TRBJ2-7|TRBV28
CASSFMGGVSYEQYF
TGTGCCAGCAGTTTTATGGGCGGGGTCTCCTACGAGCAGTACTTC
>-|TRBD2|TRBJ2-5|TRBV6-5
CASRLTSGRPNNEQYF
TGTGCCAGCAGACTGACTAGCGGGAGGCCAAACAATGAGCAGTACTTC
>few|-|TRBJ1-6|TRBV9
CASSPRPHNSPLHF
TGTGCCAGCAGCCCCCGACCCCATAATTCACCCCTCCACTTT
>few|-|TRBJ2-1|TRBV29-1
CSVDWQGSYNEQFF
TGCAGCGTTGATTGGCAGGGTTCCTACAATGAGCAGTTCTTC
>-|-|TRBJ1-1|TRBV30
CAWSVAGLDTEAFF
TGTGCCTGGAGTGTTGCGGGCTTGGACACTGAAGCTTTCTTT
>few|-|TRBJ2-7|TRBV28
CASSLTLLPYEQYF
TGTGCCAGCAGTTTGACCCTGCTACCCTACGAGCAGTACTTC
>-|-|TRBJ1-4|TRBV12-3/TRBV12-4
CASSFHGGGEKLFF
TGTGCCAGCAGTTTTCATGGAGGGGGTGAAAAACTGTTTTTT
>-|TRBD2|TRBJ2-3|TRBV3-1
CASRGGRLDTQYF
TGTGCCAGCAGGGGCGGGAGATTGGATACGCAGTATTTT
>few|TRBD1|TRBJ1-1|TRBV7-2
CASSLLRTGAEAFF
TGTGCCAGCAGCTTGTTGAGGACAGGGGCTGAAGCTTTCTTT
>-|-|TRBJ2-1|TRBV7-6
CASSPTRPNNEQFF
TGTGCCAGCAGCCCGACTAGACCCAACAATGAGCAGTTCTTC
>few|-|TRBJ1-2|TRBV11-1
CASSFTVGYGYTF
TGTGCCAGCAGCTTCACGGTTGGGTATGGCTACACCTTC
>-|-|TRBJ2-2|TRBV14
CASSQQGTFTGELFF
TGTGCCAGCAGCCAACAGGGAACGTTCACCGGGGAGCTGTTTTTT
>once|TRBD2|TRBJ2-7|TRBV6-5
CASSPLSGRKFYEQYF
TGTGCCAGCAGCCCACTAAGCGGGAGGAAATTCTACGAGCAGTACTTC
>-|-|TRBJ1-2|TRBV2
CASGLQGTGYTF
TGTGCCAGCGGATTACAGGGTACTGGCTACACCTTC
>few|TRBD1|TRBJ1-2|TRBV28
CASTPDRGYGYTF
TGTGCCAGCACCCCGGACAGGGGGTATGGCTACACCTTC
>few|TRBD2|TRBJ2-1|TRBV29-1
CSCTSGGQVQQFF
TGCAGCTGTACTAGCGGGGGGCAGGTGCAGCAGTTCTTC
>few|-|TRBJ2-7|TRBV5-1
CASRRESYEQYF
TGCGCCAGCAGACGGGAGTCATACGAGCAGTACTTC
>few|-|TRBJ1-4|TRBV7-2
CASSFRGRRGKLFF
TGTGCCAGCAGCTTTAGGGGAAGGAGGGGAAAACTGTTTTTT
>many|-|TRBJ2-7|TRBV6-5
CASSYGLTGGYEQYF
TGTGCCAGCAGTTACGGGCTAACCGGCGGCTACGAGCAGTACTTC
>-|-|TRBJ1-2|TRBV27
CASSSMDSTYGYTF
TGTGCCAGCAGTAGTATGGACTCCACATATGGCTACACCTTC
>-|-|TRBJ2-1|TRBV2
CASSEVNEQFF
TGTGCCAGCAGTGAAGTAAATGAGCAGTTCTTC
>-|-|TRBJ1-1|TRBV3-1
CASSPQARGTEAFF
TGTGCCAGCAGCCCCCAGGCTAGGGGTACTGAAGCTTTCTTT